These 19 T cell receptor beta chains were sequenced from one sample in a study of OX40 agonist ivuxolimab in advanced cancers. Here immunoSEQ multiplex PCR was the method, and the copy in TCRdb shows in-frame clones only, minus some. The sample carries fewer than 8,500 clones, roughly 71% recorded once. The sample was CD4+ or CD8+ T cells sorted from blood, taken in a trial of the OX40 agonist ivuxolimab. These TCRs come from an adult with an advanced solid tumor such as melanoma, head and neck, liver or kidney cancer.

This clone showed up just once. The rearrangement links TRBV27 to TRBJ1-2; weak D call: TRBD1 (5 bases). The CDR3 is made up of 17 amino acids. CDR1 and CDR2 (germline): MNHEY, SMNVEV (reference sequence). The V end was cut by 0 bases, the J end by 4 bases, with 18 bases between. The CDR3 protein is CASSLSLGQGVSYGYTF. Written as DNA, the CDR3 is TGTGCCAGCAGTTTATCCCTTGGGCAGGGAGTATCCTATGGCTACACCTTC.

V is TRBV4-1 and J is TRBJ2-7; D remains ambiguous. Germline loops: CDR1 MGHRA, CDR2 YSYEKL. The CDR3 loop spans 14 amino acids. V lost 0 bases to trimming and J lost 6 bases, with 12 bases between them. CDR3 sequence (DNA): TGCGCCAGCAGCCAAGATTTTAGGGATCCCGAGCAGTACTTC. Amino acids: CASSQDFRDPEQYF.

CDR3 in amino acids: CASSPLSPGAFF. The CDR3 DNA reads as TGTGCCAGCAGCCCTCTGTCCCCGGGAGCTTTCTTT. The chain uses TRBV9 and TRBJ1-1, with unresolved D. This CDR3 region has 12 residues. Trimming removed 4 bases from V and 10 bases from J, with 14 bases in between. Germline CDR1 reads SGDLS; CDR2 reads YYNGEE. The whole variable domain, remainder taken from reference TRBV9 and TRBJ1-1, is DSGVTQTPKHLITATGQRVTLRCSPRSGDLSVYWYQQSLDQGLQFLIQYYNGEERAKGNILERFSAQQFPDLHSELNLSSLELGDSALYFCASSPLSPGAFFGQGTRLTVV.

The V gene is TRBV27, the J gene TRBJ1-2, with a weak D call TRBD1 (6 bases). Looked up from germline, CDR1 is MNHEY and CDR2 is SMNVEV (reference sequence). The CDR3 has 14 residues. Between the trimmed V and J ends, which lost 5 bases and 4 bases, there was a span of 14 bases. CDR3 sequence: CASSPPGHVYGYTF. The CDR3 nucleotides are TGTGCCAGCAGTCCGCCGGGACACGTCTATGGCTACACCTTC.

The rearrangement links TRBV2 to TRBJ2-1; 8 bases align to TRBD2. V lost 7 bases to trimming and J lost 8 bases; unmatched junction nucleotides: 16. The CDR3 has 16 residues. CDR1 and CDR2 from the germline V gene are SNHLY and FYNNEI. CDR3 bases: TGTGCCAGCACTGGGGCGGGGGGACTAAGGATCCATGAGCAGTTCTTC. Its translation: CASTGAGGLRIHEQFF.

The chain couples TRBV10-3 to TRBJ2-7, with TRBD1 as a possible D gene (5 bases). The CDR3 has 15 amino acids. The germline V and J ends were trimmed by 2 bases and 2 bases, with 13 bases remaining between them. CDR1 and CDR2 (germline): ENHRY, SYGVKD. The CDR3 nucleotides are TGTGCCATCAGTGAGCCGAAGGGGCCACCCTACGAGCAGTACTTC. Amino acids: CAISEPKGPPYEQYF.

V is TRBV6-5 and J is TRBJ2-3, with D unclear. This CDR3 spans 14 amino acids. In germline, CDR1 is MNHEY, CDR2 SVGAGI. Trimming pared 4 bases from V and 1 base from J, leaving 9 bases between. CDR3 residues: CASSWVGGTDTQYF. Written as DNA, the CDR3 is TGTGCCAGCAGTTGGGTGGGTGGCACAGATACGCAGTATTTT.

V is TRBV9 and J is TRBJ1-6, with 11 bases matching TRBD1. V lost 4 bases and J lost 1; bases outside the gene matches: 7. This CDR3 is 18 amino acids long. Germline values: CDR1 SGDLS, CDR2 YYNGEE. CDR3 nucleotide sequence: TGTGCCAGCAGCTCTACCGGGACAGGGGGATCCTATAATTCACCCCTCCACTTT. Translation gives CASSSTGTGGSYNSPLHF.

This clone was observed once. The V gene is TRBV11-2, the J gene TRBJ2-5; D gene unclear. Germline CDR1 SGHAT, CDR2 FQNNGV. The CDR3 loop spans 15 amino acids. The germline V and J ends were trimmed by 3 bases and 1 base, with 12 bases remaining between them. CDR3 bases: TGTGCCAGCAGCTTGTCCTGGGCCCCCCAAGAGACCCAGTACTTC. It specifies CASSLSWAPQETQYF.

By its share, this clone is medium-sized (0.01 to 0.1%). This chain joins TRBV7-8 and TRBJ1-1; D not resolved. V was pared by 5 bases and J by 4 bases, with 14 bases between. Germline V gene data show CDR1 as SGHVS and CDR2 as FQNEAQ. The CDR3 extends over 14 amino acids. For the CDR3, the DNA is TGTGCCAGCAGCCTCCCGTCGGGAGGCACTGAAGCTTTCTTT. This codes for CASSLPSGGTEAFF.

The DNA of the CDR3 is TGTGCCAGCAGCCCCCCGGGGTGGGGGGAGTGGAGCTACAATGAGCAGTTCTTC. It codes for CASSPPGWGEWSYNEQFF. The rearrangement uses TRBV2 and TRBJ2-1; D is possibly TRBD2 (6 bases). Germline CDR1 and CDR2: SNHLY and FYNNEI. Trimming cost V 6 bases and J 3 bases, with 24 bases left between them. The CDR3 is 18 amino acids.

The chain has TRBV1 and TRBJ2-5; TRBD2 was called by the table and not checked on the DNA. TRBV1 constitutes a pseudogene. This CDR3 spans 17 amino acids. The CDR3 nucleotides are TGCACCAGCAGCTACAGTGGACTAGCGGGCCGCCAAGAGACCCAGTACTTC. Translation gives CTSSYSGLAGRQETQYF.

This clone was picked up one time. The genes are TRBV5-5 and TRBJ2-7; possible D gene TRBD2, 6 bases. This CDR3 is 14 amino acids long. Germline CDR1 is SGHKS and CDR2 is YYEKEE (reference sequence). Trimming left V 2 bases short and J 0 bases short, with 9 bases between. CDR3 protein: CASSFGGISYEQYF. CDR3 DNA sequence: TGTGCCAGCAGCTTTGGGGGGATCTCCTACGAGCAGTACTTC.

The chain has TRBV2 and TRBJ1-1, with D unclear. Germline CDR1 is SNHLY and CDR2 is FYNNEI. This CDR3 comprises 11 residues. The V end lost 5 bases, the J end lost 8 bases, and 9 bases lay between the germline ends. The CDR3 DNA reads as TGTGCCAGCAGTAACCGACTCGAAGCTTTCTTT. This translates into CASSNRLEAFF.

This clone was recorded at least ten times. V is TRBV10-3 and J is TRBJ2-7; the D gene is possibly TRBD1 (7 bases). Germline assignment: CDR1 ENHRY and CDR2 SYGVKD. The CDR3 is 16 amino acids. V dropped 4 bases and J dropped 3 bases, with 19 bases sitting between them. In nucleotides, the CDR3 is TGTGCCATCAGTGGAGGGGGCGGGGCGACGATCTACGAGCAGTACTTC. Translated, it gives CAISGGGGATIYEQYF.

The CDR3 region is CASSPPSGTLLGYGYTF. DNA for the CDR3: TGTGCCAGCTCACCACCCAGCGGGACTCTGCTAGGCTATGGCTACACCTTC. The rearrangement uses TRBV18 and TRBJ1-2; tentatively, D is TRBD1 (5 bases). Trimming removed 0 bases at V and 4 bases at J, with 18 bases between. Germline CDR1 reads KGHSH; CDR2 reads LQKENI. The CDR3 is 17 residues long.

Only a few counts were recorded for this clone. The chain employs TRBV4-2 and TRBJ2-6, with D unresolved. Germline V gives CDR1 LGHNA, CDR2 YNFKEQ. Trimming removed 0 bases from V and 0 bases from J, with 6 bases in between. This CDR3 is built from 16 residues. CDR3 region: CASSQDLGSGANVLTF. CDR3 in DNA: TGTGCCAGCAGCCAAGATCTCGGCTCTGGGGCCAACGTCCTGACTTTC.

This clone was recorded a few times. CDR3 coding DNA: TGTGCCAGCAGCTCCTGGGAGGAACACTCTGGAAACACCATATATTTT. Translating gives CASSSWEEHSGNTIYF. The chain combines TRBV7-9 with TRBJ1-3; D unresolved. Trimming cost V 4 bases and J 0 bases, with 13 bases left between them. The CDR3 totals 16 residues. Per the germline V gene, CDR1 is SEHNR and CDR2 is FQNEAQ (reference sequence).

V is TRBV7-9 and J is TRBJ2-7; no clear D gene. This CDR3 has 11 residues. Germline V gene lookup returns CDR1 SEHNR and CDR2 FQNEAQ (reference sequence). Trimming removed 4 bases at V and 4 bases at J, with 5 bases between. CDR3 nucleotides: TGTGCCAGCAGCTCAAGATACGAGCAGTACTTC. This sequence encodes CASSSRYEQYF.